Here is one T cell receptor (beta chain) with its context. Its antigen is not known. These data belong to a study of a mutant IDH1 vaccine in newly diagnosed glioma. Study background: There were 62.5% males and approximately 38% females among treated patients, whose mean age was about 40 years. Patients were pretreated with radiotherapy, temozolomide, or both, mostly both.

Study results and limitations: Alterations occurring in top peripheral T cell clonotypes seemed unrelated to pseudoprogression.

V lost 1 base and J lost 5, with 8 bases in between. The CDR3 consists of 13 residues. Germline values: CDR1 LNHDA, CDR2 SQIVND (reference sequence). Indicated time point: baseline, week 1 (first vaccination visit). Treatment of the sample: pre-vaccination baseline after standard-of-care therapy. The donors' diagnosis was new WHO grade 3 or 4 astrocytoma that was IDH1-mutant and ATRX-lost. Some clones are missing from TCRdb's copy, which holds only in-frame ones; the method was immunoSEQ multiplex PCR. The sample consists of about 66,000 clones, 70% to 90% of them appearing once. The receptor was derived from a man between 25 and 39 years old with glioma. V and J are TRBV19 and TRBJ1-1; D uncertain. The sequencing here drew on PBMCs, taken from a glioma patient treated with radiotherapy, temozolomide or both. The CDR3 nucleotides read TGTGCCAGTAGTATAGGCCGCGGGACTGAAGCTTTCTTT. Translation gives CASSIGRGTEAFF.